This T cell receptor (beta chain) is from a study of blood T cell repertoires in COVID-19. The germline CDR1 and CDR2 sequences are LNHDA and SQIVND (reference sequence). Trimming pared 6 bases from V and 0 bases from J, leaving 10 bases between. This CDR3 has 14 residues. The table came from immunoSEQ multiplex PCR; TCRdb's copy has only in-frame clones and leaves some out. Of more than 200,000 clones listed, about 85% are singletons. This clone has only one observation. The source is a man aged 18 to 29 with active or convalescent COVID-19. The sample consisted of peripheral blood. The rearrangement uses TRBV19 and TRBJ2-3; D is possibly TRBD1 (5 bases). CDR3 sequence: CASRTALSTDTQYF. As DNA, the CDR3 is TGTGCCAGTAGGACAGCCCTTAGCACAGATACGCAGTATTTT.